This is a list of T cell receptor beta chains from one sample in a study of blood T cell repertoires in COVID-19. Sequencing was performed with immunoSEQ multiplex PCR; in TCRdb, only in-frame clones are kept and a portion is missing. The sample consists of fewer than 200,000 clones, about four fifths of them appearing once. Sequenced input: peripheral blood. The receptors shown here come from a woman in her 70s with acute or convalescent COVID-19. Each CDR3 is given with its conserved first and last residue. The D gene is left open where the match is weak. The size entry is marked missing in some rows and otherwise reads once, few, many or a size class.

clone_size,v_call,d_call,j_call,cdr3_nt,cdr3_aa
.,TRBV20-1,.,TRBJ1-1,TGCAGTGCTAGAGTGGGGCTCTTT,CSARVGLF
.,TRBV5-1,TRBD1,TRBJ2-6,TGCGCCAGCAGCGCAACCGGGACAGGGGGCGCTGGGGCCAACGTCCTGACTTTC,CASSATGTGGAGANVLTF
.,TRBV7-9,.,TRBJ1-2,TGTGCCAGCAGCTTAGCGGGGGGAGACACTCGCTACACCTTC,CASSLAGGDTRYTF
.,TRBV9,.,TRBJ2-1,TGTGCCAGCAGCCCCCAGTACAATGAGCAGTTCTTC,CASSPQYNEQFF
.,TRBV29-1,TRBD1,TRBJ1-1,TGCAGCTTTTCGGACACCGGGACAGGGGGCACTGAAGCTTTCTTT,CSFSDTGTGGTEAFF
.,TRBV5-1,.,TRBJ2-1,TGCGCCAGCAGCTTAGGGGTGAGGGAGCAGTTCTTC,CASSLGVREQFF
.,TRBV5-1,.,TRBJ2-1,TGCGCCAGCAGCTTGGGCGGATACAATGAGCAGTTCTTC,CASSLGGYNEQFF
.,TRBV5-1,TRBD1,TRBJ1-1,TGCGCCAGCAGCCTGCGACAACAGGGGACCACTGAAGCTTTCTTT,CASSLRQQGTTEAFF
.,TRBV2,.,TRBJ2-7,TGTGCCAGCACCTCGGGGAGCTACGAGCAGTACTTC,CASTSGSYEQYF
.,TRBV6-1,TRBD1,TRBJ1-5,TGTGCCAGCAGTGTACAGGACAGGGAGATCTCTCGAAGCAATCAGCCCCAGCATTTT,CASSVQDREISRSNQPQHF
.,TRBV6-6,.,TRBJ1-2,TGTGCCAGCAGCTCGGGGGGATCATATGGCTACACCTTC,CASSSGGSYGYTF
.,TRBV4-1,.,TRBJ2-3,TGCGCCAGCAGCCTTCCAGGGTCAGATACGCAGTATTTT,CASSLPGSDTQYF
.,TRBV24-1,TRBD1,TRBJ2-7,TGTGCCACCAGTGATGGGACAGGGGGATCCGAGCAGTACTTC,CATSDGTGGSEQYF
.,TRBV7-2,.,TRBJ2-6,TGTGCCAGCACCCAGGGATCTGGGGCCAACGTCCTGACTTTC,CASTQGSGANVLTF
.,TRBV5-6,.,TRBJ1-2,TGTGCCAGCAGCTTATACACAGGGATTGGGGGCTACACCTTC,CASSLYTGIGGYTF
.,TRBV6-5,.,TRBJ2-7,TGTGCCAGCAGGTCCGGATCGCCACCTCGGGGCGAGCAGTACTTC,CASRSGSPPRGEQYF
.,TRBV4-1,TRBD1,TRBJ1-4,TGCGCCAGCAGCCAAGGTCTCCTGGGACAGGGAAGAACTAATGAAAAACTGTTTTTT,CASSQGLLGQGRTNEKLFF
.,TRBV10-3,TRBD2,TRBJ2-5,TGTGCCATCGCCGGGAACGGGGGGGCGGGAGAGACCCAGTACTTC,CAIAGNGGAGETQYF
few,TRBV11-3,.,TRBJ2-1,TGTGCCAGCAGCACGGGTTCCCCTTACAATGAGCAGTTCTTC,CASSTGSPYNEQFF
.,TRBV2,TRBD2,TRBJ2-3,TGTGCCAGCAGTGGCGCGCCGGGACTAGCGGGTGTAGATACGCAGTATTTT,CASSGAPGLAGVDTQYF